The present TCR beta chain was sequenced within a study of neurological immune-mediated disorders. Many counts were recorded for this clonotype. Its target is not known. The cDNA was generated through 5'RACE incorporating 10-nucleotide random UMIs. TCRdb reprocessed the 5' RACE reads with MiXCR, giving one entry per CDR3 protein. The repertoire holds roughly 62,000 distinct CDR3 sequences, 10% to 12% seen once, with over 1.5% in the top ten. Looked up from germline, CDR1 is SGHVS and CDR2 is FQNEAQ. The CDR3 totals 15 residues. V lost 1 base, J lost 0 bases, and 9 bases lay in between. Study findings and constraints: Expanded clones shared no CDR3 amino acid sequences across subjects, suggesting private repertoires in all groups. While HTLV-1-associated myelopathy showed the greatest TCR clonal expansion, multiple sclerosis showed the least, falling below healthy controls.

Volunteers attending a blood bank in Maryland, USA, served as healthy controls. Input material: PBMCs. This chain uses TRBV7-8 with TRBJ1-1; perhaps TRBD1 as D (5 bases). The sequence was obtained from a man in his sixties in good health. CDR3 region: CASSLVDSMNTEAFF. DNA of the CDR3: TGTGCCAGCAGCTTAGTTGACAGCATGAACACTGAAGCTTTCTTT.